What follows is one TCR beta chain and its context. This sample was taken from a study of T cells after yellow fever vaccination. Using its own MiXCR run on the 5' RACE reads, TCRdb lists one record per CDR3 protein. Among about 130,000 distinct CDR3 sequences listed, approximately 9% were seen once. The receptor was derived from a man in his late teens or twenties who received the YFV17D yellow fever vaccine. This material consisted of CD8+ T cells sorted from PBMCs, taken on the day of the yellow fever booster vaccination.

CDR3 loop: CASSADGFSRTQYF. CDR3 in DNA: TGTGCCAGCAGCGCAGACGGCTTTTCTCGGACCCAGTACTTC. The chain recombines TRBV7-3 with TRBJ2-5; no definite D call. CDR1 SGHTA and CDR2 FQGTGA come from the germline V gene. With 5 bases removed from V and 7 bases from J, the gap between germline ends came to 17 bases. This CDR3 is built from 14 residues.